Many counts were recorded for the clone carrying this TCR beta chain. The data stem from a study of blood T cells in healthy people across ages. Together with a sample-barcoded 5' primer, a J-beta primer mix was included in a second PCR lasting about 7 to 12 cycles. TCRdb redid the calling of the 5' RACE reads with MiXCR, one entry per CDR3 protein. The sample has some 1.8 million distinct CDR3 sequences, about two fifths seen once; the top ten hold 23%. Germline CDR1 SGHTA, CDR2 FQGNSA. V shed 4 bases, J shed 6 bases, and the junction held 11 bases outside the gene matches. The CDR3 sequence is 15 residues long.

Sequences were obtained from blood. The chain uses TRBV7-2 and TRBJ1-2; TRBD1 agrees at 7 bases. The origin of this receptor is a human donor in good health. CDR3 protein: CASSSPDRFWDGYTF. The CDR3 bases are TGTGCCAGCAGCTCTCCGGACAGGTTTTGGGATGGCTACACCTTC.